This T cell receptor (beta chain) was retrieved from a study of blood T cell repertoires in COVID-19. In the study overall: Sites in the United States, Italy and Spain provided acute and convalescent COVID-19 samples. Sources were T cells, B-cell-depleted T cells, or PBMCs; the material itself was cDNA or gDNA.

Assay: immunoSEQ multiplex PCR; the TCRdb copy retains only in-frame clones and omits some. The sample includes 180,000 or so clones, roughly 83% of them seen just once. The CDR3 totals 14 residues. V lost 0 bases to trimming and J lost 4 bases, with 9 bases between them. Germline CDR1 and CDR2: SGHVS and FQNEAQ. The Seattle site enrolled patients during active infection and followed them longitudinally. Sequencing was performed on peripheral blood. The chain links TRBV7-8 to TRBJ1-2; D possibly corresponds to TRBD1 (5 bases). The source of this sequence is a woman in her thirties or forties with COVID-19, enrolled during active disease. This CDR3 is CASSLARGSYGYTF. The CDR3 DNA sequence: TGTGCCAGCAGCTTAGCGCGGGGGTCCTATGGCTACACCTTC.